This TCR beta chain was sequenced in a study of CD8 T cells in ankylosing spondylitis. A single record per CDR3 protein comes from TCRdb applying MiXCR to the 5' RACE reads. The sample includes 300,000 to 400,000 distinct CDR3 sequences, 20% to 25% of them seen just once. The CDR3 runs 14 residues. Looked up from germline, CDR1 is SGHAT and CDR2 is FQNNGV. V was cut by 4 bases and J by 4 bases, with 13 bases left in between. Sequenced: blood, either unsorted or a sorted T cell fraction (not recorded which). This chain joins TRBV11-2 and TRBJ1-1; D is ambiguous. The receptor was derived from a male donor with ankylosing spondylitis or in good health (not recorded which). The chain's CDR3 is CASSSNDIITEAFF. CDR3 sequence (DNA): TGTGCCAGCAGCTCAAACGACATAATCACTGAAGCTTTCTTT.